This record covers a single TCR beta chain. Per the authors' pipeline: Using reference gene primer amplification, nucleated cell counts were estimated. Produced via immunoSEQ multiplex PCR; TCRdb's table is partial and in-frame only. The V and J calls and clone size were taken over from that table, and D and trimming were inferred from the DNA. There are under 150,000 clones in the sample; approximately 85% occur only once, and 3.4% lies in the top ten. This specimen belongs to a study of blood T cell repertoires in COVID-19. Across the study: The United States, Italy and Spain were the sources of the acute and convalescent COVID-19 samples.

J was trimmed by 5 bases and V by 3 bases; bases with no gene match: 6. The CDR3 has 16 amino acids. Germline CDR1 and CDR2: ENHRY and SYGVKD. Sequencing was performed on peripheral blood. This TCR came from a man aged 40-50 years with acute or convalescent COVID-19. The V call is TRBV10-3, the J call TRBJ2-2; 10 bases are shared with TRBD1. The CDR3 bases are TGTGCCATCAGTGAACCTGGACAGGGGGGAACCGGGGAGCTGTTTTTT. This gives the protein CAISEPGQGGTGELFF.